The present T cell receptor beta chain was sequenced within a study of CD8+ T cells in alopecia areata. Treatment in this sample: oral pan-JAK inhibitor, 5-10 mg twice daily. The V gene end was trimmed by 5 bases and the J gene end by 7 bases; junction bases not matched to a gene: 11. CDR1 and CDR2 (germline): SEHNR, FQNEAQ (reference sequence). The CDR3 spans 16 residues. After isolation, RNA underwent reverse transcription to generate cDNA as the sequencing template. Using immunoSEQ multiplex PCR, the repertoire was profiled, and TCRdb retains in-frame clones only, with some absent. Among roughly 150,000 clones, 45% to 60% were seen once, and the ten largest hold about 16%.

Sequencing used CD8+ T cells sorted from blood, obtained at week 4, from a patient treated with tofacitinib. The sequence derives from a human donor with alopecia areata. The rearrangement uses TRBV7-9 and TRBJ1-4, with 9 positions matching TRBD1. The CDR3 DNA sequence: TGTGCCAGCAGCCACATTCAGGACAGGGGTGGTGAAAAACTGTTTTTT. It codes for CASSHIQDRGGEKLFF.